This T cell receptor (beta chain) is drawn from a study of blood T cells in healthy people across ages. Together with a sample-barcoded 5' primer, a J-beta primer mix was included in a second PCR lasting about 6 to 11 cycles. Each CDR3 protein gets one entry after TCRdb re-called the 5' RACE reads with MiXCR. The data show under 750,000 distinct CDR3 sequences, about 45% seen once. Germline V gives CDR1 MNHEY, CDR2 SVGAGI. The ends lost 0 bases at V and 3 bases at J; junction bases unmatched: 5. CDR3 size: 16 residues. This clonotype was detected many times. The V gene is TRBV6-5, the J gene TRBJ2-1; TRBD2 aligns across 7 bases. Sequencing used blood. This TCR was recovered from an elderly man in good health. The CDR3 reads CASSYSGGVFYNEQFF. CDR3 bases: TGTGCCAGCAGTTACTCGGGAGGGGTGTTCTACAATGAGCAGTTCTTC.